Listed below are T cell receptor beta chains from one sample, sequenced in a study of CD8+CD57+ T cells in acquired aplastic anemia. Each CDR3 protein is one row after TCRdb ran MiXCR on the reads. This table holds approximately 160,000 distinct CDR3 sequences, around 45% found once. The sample comprised sorted CD4+, CD8+, or CD8+CD57+ T cells (not recorded which) from PBMCs. These receptors were taken from a human donor in good health. Both conserved end residues are part of each CDR3. D genes are given only for firm matches. Clone size is not always given. Where it is, it says once, few, many or a class for expanded clones.

>TRBD2|TRBJ2-1|13|once|TRBV5-6
TGTGCCAGCAGGCGGGGGTCCTACAATGAGCAGTTCTTC
CASRRGSYNEQFF
>NA|TRBJ2-7|12|many|TRBV24-1
TGTGCCACCGGCCAGGGGCGCGACGAGCAGTACTTC
CATGQGRDEQYF
>TRBD2|TRBJ2-5|14|NA|TRBV2
TGTGCCAGCCGGGCTAGCGGGAGTCAAGAGACCCAGTACTTC
CASRASGSQETQYF
>NA|TRBJ2-7|13|NA|TRBV10-3
TGTGCCGTCTGCCGGGACCACAACTACGAGCAGTACTTC
CAVCRDHNYEQYF
>TRBD1|TRBJ2-5|13|few|TRBV7-9
TGTGCCAGCAGGGACAGGTATCAAGAGACCCAGTACTTC
CASRDRYQETQYF
>TRBD1|TRBJ2-3|16|NA|TRBV10-2
TGCGCCACCTCAGACAGGGCCATTTATAGCACAGATACGCAGTATTTT
CATSDRAIYSTDTQYF
>TRBD1|TRBJ2-1|16|NA|TRBV5-4
TGTGCCAGCAGCTTGGTCCCGACAGGGACCTACAATGAGCAGTTCTTC
CASSLVPTGTYNEQFF
>TRBD2|TRBJ2-6|18|few|TRBV19
TGTGCCAGTAGTATCGGGACTAGTGCGGGAGCTGGGGCCAACGTCCTGACTTTC
CASSIGTSAGAGANVLTF
>NA|TRBJ2-1|10|many|TRBV15
TGTGCCACCAAATACAATGAGCAGTTCTTC
CATKYNEQFF
>NA|TRBJ2-7|11|few|TRBV28
TGTGCCAGCAGTCGCCTGGGGATCCAGTACTTC
CASSRLGIQYF
>TRBD2|TRBJ2-7|14|NA|TRBV10-2
TGCGCCAGCAGCGGGACTAGCGGTGCCTACGGGCAGTACTTC
CASSGTSGAYGQYF
>NA|TRBJ1-6|14|NA|TRBV2
TGTGCCAGCAAAGCTTCAGGGATAAATTCACCCCTCCACTTT
CASKASGINSPLHF
>NA|TRBJ1-1|13|few|TRBV10-1
TGCGCCAGCAGTGAGTTTGGTGACACTGAAGCTTTCTTT
CASSEFGDTEAFF
>TRBD1|TRBJ2-1|14|NA|TRBV6-1
TGTGCCAGCAGTACCTCGGGACAGGGCCATGAGCAGTTCTTC
CASSTSGQGHEQFF
>TRBD1|TRBJ2-7|13|NA|TRBV29-1
TGCAGCGTTCGCCGGGACAGGGCAAACGAGCAGTACTTC
CSVRRDRANEQYF
>TRBD1|TRBJ1-6|15|many|TRBV3-1
TGTGCCAGCAGCCGTGGGACAGAGAATAATTCACCCCTCCACTTT
CASSRGTENNSPLHF
>TRBD1|TRBJ1-4|16|many|TRBV4-2
TGTGCCAGCAGCCAAGAAGCACAGGGGGCGAACGAAAAACTGTTTTTT
CASSQEAQGANEKLFF
>NA|TRBJ1-1|14|NA|TRBV7-3
TGTGCCAGCAGCGCCGCGGGGGCGAGCACTGAAGCTTTCTTT
CASSAAGASTEAFF
>TRBD2|TRBJ2-1|17|NA|TRBV25-1
TGTGCCAGCATCCCTAGCGGGGGGATGAGCTCCTACAATGAGCAGTTCTTC
CASIPSGGMSSYNEQFF
>TRBD2|TRBJ2-7|11|NA|TRBV7-2
TGTGCCAGCAGCTACGGGGGGAATCAGTACTTC
CASSYGGNQYF
>NA|TRBJ1-6|15|NA|TRBV19
TGTGCCAGTAGTATGGGGGAGAGGGAAAGTTCACCCCTCCACTTT
CASSMGERESSPLHF
>TRBD2|TRBJ2-7|14|once|TRBV10-3
TGTGCCATCAGCCCGCAGGGAGGGCACTACGAGCAGTACTTC
CAISPQGGHYEQYF
>TRBD1|TRBJ2-1|14|many|TRBV7-2
TGTGCCAGCAGCCAGGGACAGGGGTTCAATGAGCAGTTCTTC
CASSQGQGFNEQFF
>TRBD1|TRBJ1-1|15|NA|TRBV11-3
TGTGCCAGCACCCCCATACAGGGGGTTGTCACTGAAGCTTTCTTT
CASTPIQGVVTEAFF
>NA|TRBJ2-1|15|NA|TRBV2
TGTGCCAGCAGTATTCCTAGCGATACCTACAATGAGCAGTTCTTC
CASSIPSDTYNEQFF
>NA|TRBJ2-3|13|many|TRBV20-1
TGCAGTGGGGGCACAGGGAGACCAGATACGCAGTATTTT
CSGGTGRPDTQYF
>NA|TRBJ2-7|13|NA|TRBV2
TGTGCCAGCAGTACGCAGATACAACACGAGCAGTACTTC
CASSTQIQHEQYF
>NA|TRBJ1-2|13|NA|TRBV29-1
TGCAGCGTTGAAGGCGGGGTTGACTATGGCTACACCTTC
CSVEGGVDYGYTF
>NA|TRBJ2-3|17|NA|TRBV12-3/TRBV12-4
TGTGCCAGCAGCTCCATGGGGCAGACGCCTCACACAGATACGCAGTATTTT
CASSSMGQTPHTDTQYF
>NA|TRBJ1-1|18|NA|TRBV12-3/TRBV12-4
TGTGCCAGCAGCCTGAACACAGACGGCGCCACTTGGAACACTGAAGCTTTCTTT
CASSLNTDGATWNTEAFF
>NA|TRBJ1-5|14|many|TRBV6-1
TGTGCCAGCAGTGATGGAAGGGTCAATCAGCCCCAGCATTTT
CASSDGRVNQPQHF
>NA|TRBJ2-7|13|many|TRBV10-3
TGTGCCATCAGTGAGAAACAGGGATCCGAGCAGTACTTC
CAISEKQGSEQYF
>NA|TRBJ1-4|15|many|TRBV20-1
TGCAGTGCTAGCGGGGACTCACAACCTAATGAAAAACTGTTTTTT
CSASGDSQPNEKLFF
>NA|TRBJ1-1|14|once|TRBV7-6
TGTGCCAGCAGCTTAACAGGGTGGAACACTGAAGCTTTCTTT
CASSLTGWNTEAFF
>NA|TRBJ2-5|16|NA|TRBV7-9
TGTGCCAGCAGCTTAGTCACCGGGAGAGGGAGAGAGACCCAGTACTTC
CASSLVTGRGRETQYF
>TRBD2|TRBJ2-4|12|many|TRBV20-1
TGCAGTGCGGCGGGACTAAAAAACATTCAGTACTTC
CSAAGLKNIQYF
>NA|TRBJ1-4|14|NA|TRBV20-1
TGCAGTGCTAGAGACGCCCCCGGGGGGGAGAAACTGTTTTTT
CSARDAPGGEKLFF